These T cell receptor beta chains were read from a single sample in a study of blood T cell repertoires in COVID-19. Profiling relied on immunoSEQ multiplex PCR, and the TCRdb table lists in-frame clones only, not all of them. The sample shows a few hundred thousand clones, about 90% of them seen only once. Sequenced sample: peripheral blood. The receptors stem from a woman between 50 and 59 years old with acute or convalescent COVID-19. CDR3s include the opening cysteine and the closing phenylalanine or tryptophan. The order of the fields is J gene, D gene, V gene, clone size, CDR3 DNA, CDR3 protein. D genes are given only for firm matches. Some rows mark clone size as missing; the rest say once, few, many or name a class of expanded clone.

TRBJ1-4	-	TRBV21-1	-	TGTGCCAGCAGCCCGCGGGCCCCCTTAGGGGAAAAACTGTTTTTT	CASSPRAPLGEKLFF
TRBJ1-2	TRBD1	TRBV11-2	-	TGTGCCAGCAGCTTAGATCAGGGGACAGGGTATGGCTACACCTTC	CASSLDQGTGYGYTF
TRBJ1-2	-	TRBV4-3	-	TGCGCCAGCAGCCAAGATTCTGGGCAGGGAAGGAGCTACACCTTC	CASSQDSGQGRSYTF
TRBJ1-2	-	TRBV7-2	-	TGTGCCAGCAGCTTACAGGGTCTGGGTGGCTACACCTTC	CASSLQGLGGYTF
TRBJ2-5	TRBD1	TRBV27	-	TGTGCCAGCAGCTTTTGGGCCGGGACAGGGTTTGCAGAGACCCAGTACTTC	CASSFWAGTGFAETQYF
TRBJ1-2	-	TRBV19	-	TGTGCCAGTAGTAGGGGGACATCTACGGGCTATGGCTACACCTTC	CASSRGTSTGYGYTF
TRBJ2-7	TRBD1	TRBV18	few	TGTGCCAGCTCACCAGGGACAGGTATGTCCTACGAGCAGTACTTC	CASSPGTGMSYEQYF
TRBJ1-2	-	TRBV7-2	-	TGTGCCAGCAGCTTGTCCCCGGGGGATGGCTACACCTTC	CASSLSPGDGYTF
TRBJ2-7	TRBD1	TRBV19	few	TGTGCCAGTCAGGGGGCGAGGTACGAGCAGTACTTC	CASQGARYEQYF
TRBJ1-3	-	TRBV5-1	-	TGCGCCAGCAGCCGACTGGCGAGCTCTGGAAACACCATATATTTT	CASSRLASSGNTIYF
TRBJ2-7	-	TRBV7-9	-	TGTGCCAGCAGCTTTTCGGGACTGTCCCTAGGCGAGCAGTACTTC	CASSFSGLSLGEQYF
TRBJ1-2	-	TRBV7-2	-	TGTGCCAGCAGCTTAGCGTTCAGGGGTAACTATGGCTACACCTTC	CASSLAFRGNYGYTF
TRBJ2-7	-	TRBV2	few	TGTGCCAGCAGTGGACAGGCCGTACCTGACAAGCAGGCTTACGAGCAGTACTTC	CASSGQAVPDKQAYEQYF
TRBJ2-7	-	TRBV7-2	-	TGTGCCAGCAGCTTAGATCGGTCGGACGAGCAGTACTTC	CASSLDRSDEQYF
TRBJ1-1	TRBD1	TRBV27	-	TGTGCCAGCAGTCCAACGACAGGGACCACTGAAGCTTTCTTT	CASSPTTGTTEAFF
TRBJ2-1	TRBD2	TRBV6-5	-	TGTGCCAGCAGTACTAGCGGTGACTACAATGAGCAGTTCTTC	CASSTSGDYNEQFF
TRBJ2-7	-	TRBV25-1	-	TGTGCCAGTCGATCCCGGGATAGCTCCTACGAGCAGTACTTC	CASRSRDSSYEQYF
TRBJ1-4	TRBD1	TRBV18	-	TGTGCCAGCTCACCGGACAGGGTGCGTGAAAAACTGTTTTTT	CASSPDRVREKLFF
TRBJ1-1	TRBD1	TRBV28	-	TGTGCCAGCAGTACAAACAGGGGTGAAGCTTTCTTT	CASSTNRGEAFF
TRBJ2-1	TRBD1	TRBV24-1	few	TGTGCCACCAGCGATTTGCTGGACAGGGGGCGCAATGAGCAGTTCTTC	CATSDLLDRGRNEQFF
TRBJ2-7	-	TRBV6-5	-	TGTGCCAGCAGTTACGGCGGCAGGGAATGGCACGAGCAGTACTTC	CASSYGGREWHEQYF
TRBJ2-2	-	TRBV5-4	-	TGTGCCAGCAGCTCTCAGGACATGAACACCGGGGAGCTGTTTTTT	CASSSQDMNTGELFF
TRBJ2-7	-	TRBV10-3	once	TGTGCCTCAGGGGTAGTTTACGAGCAGTACTTC	CASGVVYEQYF